The clone carrying this T cell receptor beta chain was picked up many times. The authors' processing: From reference gene primer amplification, estimates of nucleated cell counts were derived. Clones were sequenced by immunoSEQ multiplex PCR, and TCRdb holds only the in-frame ones, with some missing. V and J calls and clone size are given by that table; D and trimming were obtained from the DNA. Of some 85,000 clones listed, over 60% are singletons. The data belong to a study of blood T cell repertoires in COVID-19. About the study: The United States, Italy and Spain supplied acute and convalescent COVID-19 samples. T cells, B-cell-depleted T cells, or PBMCs provided the cDNA or gDNA that served as material.

This CDR3 is built from 13 residues. Deletions cut 3 bases from V and 8 bases from J, with 12 bases between. Germline assignment: CDR1 SGDLS and CDR2 YYNGEE. This sequence was found in a woman older than 75 with active or convalescent COVID-19. Source material: peripheral blood. V gene TRBV9 combines with J gene TRBJ1-5; D unclear. CDR3 coding DNA: TGTGCCAGCAGCGCGTCTTCGAGCAAGCCCCAGCATTTT. Amino acids: CASSASSSKPQHF.